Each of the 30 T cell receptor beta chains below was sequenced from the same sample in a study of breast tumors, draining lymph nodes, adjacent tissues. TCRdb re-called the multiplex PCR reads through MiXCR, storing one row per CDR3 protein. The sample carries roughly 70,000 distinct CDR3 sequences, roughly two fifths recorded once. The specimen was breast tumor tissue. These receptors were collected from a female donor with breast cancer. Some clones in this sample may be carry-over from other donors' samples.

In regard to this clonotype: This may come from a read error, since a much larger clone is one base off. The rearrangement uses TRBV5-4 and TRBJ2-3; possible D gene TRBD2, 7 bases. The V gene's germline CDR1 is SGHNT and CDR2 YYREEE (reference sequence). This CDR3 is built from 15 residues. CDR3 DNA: TGTGCCAGCAGCTTTGGGGGGGCTAGCACAGGTACGCAGTATTTT. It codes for CASSFGGASTGTQYF.

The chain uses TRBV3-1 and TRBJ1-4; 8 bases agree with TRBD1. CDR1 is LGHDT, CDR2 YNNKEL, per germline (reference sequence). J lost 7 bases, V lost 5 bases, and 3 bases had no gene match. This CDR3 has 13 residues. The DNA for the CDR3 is TGTGCCAGCAGCGGCACAGGGGGTGAAAAACTGTTTTTT. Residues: CASSGTGGEKLFF.

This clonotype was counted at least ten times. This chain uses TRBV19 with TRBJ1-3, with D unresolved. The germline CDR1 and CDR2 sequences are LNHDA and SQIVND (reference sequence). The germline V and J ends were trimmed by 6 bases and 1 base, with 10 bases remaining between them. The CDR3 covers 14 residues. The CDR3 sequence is CASRAAASGNTIYF. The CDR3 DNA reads TGTGCCAGTAGGGCCGCGGCTTCTGGAAACACCATATATTTT.

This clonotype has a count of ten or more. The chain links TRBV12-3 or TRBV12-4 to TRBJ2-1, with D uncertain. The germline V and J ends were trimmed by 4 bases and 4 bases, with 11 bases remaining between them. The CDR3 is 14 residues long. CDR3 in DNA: TGTGCCAGCAGTTCAGGCGATCAATACAATGAGCAGTTCTTC. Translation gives CASSSGDQYNEQFF.

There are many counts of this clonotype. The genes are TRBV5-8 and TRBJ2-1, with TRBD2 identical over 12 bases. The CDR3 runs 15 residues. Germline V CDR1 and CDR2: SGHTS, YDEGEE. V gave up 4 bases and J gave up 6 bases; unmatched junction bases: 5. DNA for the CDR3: TGTGCCAGCAGCCCCGGACTAGCGGGAAGCAATGAGCAGTTCTTC. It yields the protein CASSPGLAGSNEQFF.

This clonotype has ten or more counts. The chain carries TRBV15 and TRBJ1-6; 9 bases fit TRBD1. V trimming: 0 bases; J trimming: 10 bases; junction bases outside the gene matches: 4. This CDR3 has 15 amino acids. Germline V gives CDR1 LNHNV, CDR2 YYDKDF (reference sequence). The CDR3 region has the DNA TGTGCCACCAGCAGAGATGGGACAGGGCTCTCACCCCTCCACTTT. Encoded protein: CATSRDGTGLSPLHF.

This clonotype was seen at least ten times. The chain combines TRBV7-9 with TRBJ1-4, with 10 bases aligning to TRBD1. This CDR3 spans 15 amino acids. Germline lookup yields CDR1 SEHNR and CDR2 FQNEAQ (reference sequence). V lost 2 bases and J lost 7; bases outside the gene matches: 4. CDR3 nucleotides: TGTGCCAGCAGCTTATCTGGGACAGGGGCTGAAAAACTGTTTTTT. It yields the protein CASSLSGTGAEKLFF. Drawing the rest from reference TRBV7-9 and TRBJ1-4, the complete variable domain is DTGVSQNPRHKITKRGQNVTFRCDPISEHNRLYWYRQTLGQGPEFLTYFQNEAQLEKSRLLSDRFSAERPKGSFSTLEIQRTEQGDSAMYLCASSLSGTGAEKLFFGSGTQLSVL.

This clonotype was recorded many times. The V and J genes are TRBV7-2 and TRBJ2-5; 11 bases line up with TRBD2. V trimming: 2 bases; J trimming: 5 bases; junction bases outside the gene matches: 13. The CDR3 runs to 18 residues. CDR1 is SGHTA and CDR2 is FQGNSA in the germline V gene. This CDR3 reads CASSLRWPSGGIGETQYF. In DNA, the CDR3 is TGTGCCAGCAGCTTACGCTGGCCTAGCGGGGGGATAGGGGAGACCCAGTACTTC.

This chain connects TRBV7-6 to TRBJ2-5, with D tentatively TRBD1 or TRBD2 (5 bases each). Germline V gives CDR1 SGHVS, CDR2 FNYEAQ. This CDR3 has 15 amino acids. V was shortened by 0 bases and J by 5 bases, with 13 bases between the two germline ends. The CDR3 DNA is TGTGCCAGCAGCTTAGCAACGGGGCCTTCGGAGACCCAGTACTTC. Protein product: CASSLATGPSETQYF.

CDR3 region: CASSSYTGGGDTIYF. The CDR3 DNA sequence: TGTGCCAGCAGTTCCTACACCGGGGGAGGTGACACCATATATTTT. The chain has TRBV7-6 and TRBJ1-5, with a weak D call TRBD1 (5 bases). The J call is doubtful: the DNA matches TRBJ1-3 better. Germline CDR1 and CDR2: SGHVS and FNYEAQ. CDR3 length: 15 residues.

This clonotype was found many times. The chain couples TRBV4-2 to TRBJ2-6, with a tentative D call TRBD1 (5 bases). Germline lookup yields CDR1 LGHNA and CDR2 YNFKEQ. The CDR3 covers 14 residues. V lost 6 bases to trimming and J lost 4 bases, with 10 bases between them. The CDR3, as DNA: TGTGCCAGCAGGTGGGGCGCGGGGGCCAACGTCCTGACTTTC. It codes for CASRWGAGANVLTF.

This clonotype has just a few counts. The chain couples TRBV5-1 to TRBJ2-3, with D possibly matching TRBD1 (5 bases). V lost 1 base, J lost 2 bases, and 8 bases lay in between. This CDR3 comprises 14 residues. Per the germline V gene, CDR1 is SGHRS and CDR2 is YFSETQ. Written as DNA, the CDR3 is TGCGCCAGCAGCTTGAGACAGACCACAGATACGCAGTATTTT. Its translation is CASSLRQTTDTQYF.

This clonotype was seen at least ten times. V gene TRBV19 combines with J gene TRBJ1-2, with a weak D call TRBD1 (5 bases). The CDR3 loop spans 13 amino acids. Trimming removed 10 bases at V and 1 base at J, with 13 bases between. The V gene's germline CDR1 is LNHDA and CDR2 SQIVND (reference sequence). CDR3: CATHIRDNYGYTF. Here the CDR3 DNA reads TGTGCCACCCATATCAGGGATAACTATGGCTACACCTTC.

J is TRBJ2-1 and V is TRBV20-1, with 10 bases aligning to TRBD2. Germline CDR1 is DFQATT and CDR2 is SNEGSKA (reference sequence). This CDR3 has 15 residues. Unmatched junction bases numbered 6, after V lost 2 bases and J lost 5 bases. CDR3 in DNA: TGCAGTGCTAGACCTAGCGGGAGTGGGCACAATGAGCAGTTCTTC. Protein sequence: CSARPSGSGHNEQFF.

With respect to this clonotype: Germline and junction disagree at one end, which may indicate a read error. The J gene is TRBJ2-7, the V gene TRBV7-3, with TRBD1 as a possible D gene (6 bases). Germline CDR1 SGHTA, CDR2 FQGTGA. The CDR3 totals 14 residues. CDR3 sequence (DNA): TGTGCTAGCAGCCAGGGACAAGGACCCTACGAGCAGTACTTC. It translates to CASSQGQGPYEQYF.

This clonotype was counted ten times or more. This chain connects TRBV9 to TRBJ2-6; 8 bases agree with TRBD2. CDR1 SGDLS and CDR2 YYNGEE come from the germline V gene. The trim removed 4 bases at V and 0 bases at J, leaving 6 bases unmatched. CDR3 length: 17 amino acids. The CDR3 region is CASSQRRGVSGANVLTF. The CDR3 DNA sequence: TGTGCCAGCAGCCAGAGGCGGGGGGTCTCTGGGGCCAACGTCCTGACTTTC.

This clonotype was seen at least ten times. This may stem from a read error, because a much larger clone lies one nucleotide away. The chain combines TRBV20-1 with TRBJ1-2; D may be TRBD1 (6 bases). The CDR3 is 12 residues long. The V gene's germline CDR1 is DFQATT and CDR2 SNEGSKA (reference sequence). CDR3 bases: TGCAGTGCTATGGCAGGGGCGGGTGGCTCCACCTTC. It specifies CSAMAGAGGSTF.

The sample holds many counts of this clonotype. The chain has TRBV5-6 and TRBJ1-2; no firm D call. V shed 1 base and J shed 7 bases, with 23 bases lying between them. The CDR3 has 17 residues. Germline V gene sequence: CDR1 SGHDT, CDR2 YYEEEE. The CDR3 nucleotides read TGTGCCAGCAGCTTGTCCGTCCGGGCACAGTACGGCTCTGGCTACACCTTC. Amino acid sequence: CASSLSVRAQYGSGYTF.

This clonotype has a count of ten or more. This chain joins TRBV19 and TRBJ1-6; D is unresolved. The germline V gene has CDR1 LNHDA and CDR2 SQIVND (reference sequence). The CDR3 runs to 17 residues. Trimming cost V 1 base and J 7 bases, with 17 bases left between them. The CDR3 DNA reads TGTGCCAGTAGTATAGTCAGACGGGTGCCCGGGAATTCACCCCTCCACTTT. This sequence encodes CASSIVRRVPGNSPLHF.

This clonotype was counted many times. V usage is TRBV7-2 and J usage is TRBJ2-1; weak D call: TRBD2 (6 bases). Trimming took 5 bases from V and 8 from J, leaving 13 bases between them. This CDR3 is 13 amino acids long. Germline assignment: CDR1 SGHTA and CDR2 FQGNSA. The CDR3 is CASSQDYWDEQFF. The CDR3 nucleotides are TGTGCCAGCAGCCAGGACTACTGGGATGAGCAGTTCTTC.

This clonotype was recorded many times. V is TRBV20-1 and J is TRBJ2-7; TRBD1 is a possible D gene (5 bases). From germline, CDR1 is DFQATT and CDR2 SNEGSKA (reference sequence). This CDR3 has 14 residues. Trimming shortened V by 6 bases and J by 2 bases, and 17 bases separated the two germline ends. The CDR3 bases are TGCAGTGCATCCCCGGACATCTTAACCTACGAGCAGTACTTC. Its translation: CSASPDILTYEQYF.

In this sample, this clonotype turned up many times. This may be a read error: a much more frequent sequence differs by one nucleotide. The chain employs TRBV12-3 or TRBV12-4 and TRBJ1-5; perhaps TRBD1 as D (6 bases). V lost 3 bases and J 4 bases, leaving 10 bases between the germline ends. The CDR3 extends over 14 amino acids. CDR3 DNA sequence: TGTGCCAGCAGTTTCGGGGGGGCAAATCAGCCCCAGCATTTT. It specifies CASSFGGANQPQHF.

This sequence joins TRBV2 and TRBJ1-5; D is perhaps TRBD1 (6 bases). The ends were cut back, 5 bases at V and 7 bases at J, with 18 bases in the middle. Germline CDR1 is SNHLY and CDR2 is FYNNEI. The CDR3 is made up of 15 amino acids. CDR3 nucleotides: TGTGCCAGCAGTCGATCCTCCCAGGGGAACCAGCCCCAGCATTTT. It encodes CASSRSSQGNQPQHF.

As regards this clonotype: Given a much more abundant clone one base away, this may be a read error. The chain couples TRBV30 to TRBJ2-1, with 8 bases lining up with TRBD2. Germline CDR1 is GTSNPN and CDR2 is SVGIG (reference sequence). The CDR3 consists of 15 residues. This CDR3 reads CAWSFPGTRRNGQFF. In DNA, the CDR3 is TGTGCCTGGAGTTTTCCCGGGACTAGGCGGAATGGGCAGTTCTTC.

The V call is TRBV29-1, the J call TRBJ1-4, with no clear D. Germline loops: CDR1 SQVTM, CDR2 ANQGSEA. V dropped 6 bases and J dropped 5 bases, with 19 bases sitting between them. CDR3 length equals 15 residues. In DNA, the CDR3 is TGCAGCGTGGAGCGGGATAGCTCCTACAATGAAAAACTGTTTTTT. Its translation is CSVERDSSYNEKLFF. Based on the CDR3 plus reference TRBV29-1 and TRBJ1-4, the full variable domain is SAVISQKPSRDICQRGTSLTIQCQVDSQVTMMFWYRQQPGQSLTLIATANQGSEATYESGFVIDKFPISRPNLTFSTLTVSNMSPEDSSIYLCSVERDSSYNEKLFFGSGTQLSVL.

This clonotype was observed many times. CDR3 DNA sequence: TGTGCCAGCAGAGGAGGGGGGGCGAGCACAGATACGCAGTATTTT. Its translation: CASRGGGASTDTQYF. V and J are TRBV6-1 and TRBJ2-3; D may be TRBD2 (7 bases). Trimming removed 6 bases from V and 0 bases from J, with 13 bases in between. The CDR3 totals 15 residues. Germline V gene sequence: CDR1 MNHNS, CDR2 SASEGT.

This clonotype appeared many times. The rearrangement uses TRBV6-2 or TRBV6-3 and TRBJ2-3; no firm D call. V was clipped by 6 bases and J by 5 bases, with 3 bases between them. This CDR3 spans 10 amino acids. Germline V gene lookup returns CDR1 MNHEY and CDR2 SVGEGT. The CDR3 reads CASRRDTQYF. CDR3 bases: TGTGCCAGCAGGAGAGATACGCAGTATTTT.

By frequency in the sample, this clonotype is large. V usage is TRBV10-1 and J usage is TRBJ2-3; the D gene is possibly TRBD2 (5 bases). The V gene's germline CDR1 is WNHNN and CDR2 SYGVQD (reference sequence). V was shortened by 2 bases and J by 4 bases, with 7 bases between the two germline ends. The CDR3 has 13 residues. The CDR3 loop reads CASSEGGADTQYF. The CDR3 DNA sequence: TGCGCCAGCAGTGAGGGAGGTGCAGATACGCAGTATTTT.

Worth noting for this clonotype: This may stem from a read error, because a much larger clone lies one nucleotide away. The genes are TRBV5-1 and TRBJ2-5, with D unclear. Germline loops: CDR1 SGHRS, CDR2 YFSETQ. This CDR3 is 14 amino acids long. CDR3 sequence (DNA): TGCGCCAGCAGCTTGGAGGGAAACCAAGACACCCAGTACTTC. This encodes CASSLEGNQDTQYF.

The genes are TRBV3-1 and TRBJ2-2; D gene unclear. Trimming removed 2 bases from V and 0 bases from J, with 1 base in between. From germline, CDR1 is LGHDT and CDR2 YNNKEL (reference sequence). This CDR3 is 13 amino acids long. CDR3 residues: CASSQTNTGELFF. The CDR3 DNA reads TGTGCCAGCAGCCAAACGAACACCGGGGAGCTGTTTTTT.